This T cell receptor (beta chain) was documented in a study of blood T cell repertoires in COVID-19. Assay: immunoSEQ multiplex PCR; the TCRdb copy retains only in-frame clones and omits some. The top ten hold roughly 8% of the sample, which has 160,000 or so clones, around 84% seen once. All enrollees were about 18 to 100 years old and from approximately 25 US areas. The sequencing input was PBMCs or T cells enriched from blood (not recorded which). This TCR came from a woman in her forties or fifties who had recovered from COVID-19.

The CDR3 DNA sequence: TGTGCCAGCAGTCAGGGACTTGACACAGATACGCAGTATTTT. Encoded protein: CASSQGLDTDTQYF. J is TRBJ2-3 and V is TRBV2; a weak D match, TRBD2 (6 bases). Germline CDR1 is SNHLY and CDR2 is FYNNEI. Trimming cost V 5 bases and J 2 bases, with 11 bases left between them. The CDR3 is 14 residues long. The full variable domain, rest sourced from reference TRBV2 and TRBJ2-3, is EPEVTQTPSHQVTQMGQEVILRCVPISNHLYFYWYRQILGQKVEFLVSFYNNEISEKSEIFDDQFSVERPDGSNFTLKIRSTKLEDSAMYFCASSQGLDTDTQYFGPGTRLTVL.